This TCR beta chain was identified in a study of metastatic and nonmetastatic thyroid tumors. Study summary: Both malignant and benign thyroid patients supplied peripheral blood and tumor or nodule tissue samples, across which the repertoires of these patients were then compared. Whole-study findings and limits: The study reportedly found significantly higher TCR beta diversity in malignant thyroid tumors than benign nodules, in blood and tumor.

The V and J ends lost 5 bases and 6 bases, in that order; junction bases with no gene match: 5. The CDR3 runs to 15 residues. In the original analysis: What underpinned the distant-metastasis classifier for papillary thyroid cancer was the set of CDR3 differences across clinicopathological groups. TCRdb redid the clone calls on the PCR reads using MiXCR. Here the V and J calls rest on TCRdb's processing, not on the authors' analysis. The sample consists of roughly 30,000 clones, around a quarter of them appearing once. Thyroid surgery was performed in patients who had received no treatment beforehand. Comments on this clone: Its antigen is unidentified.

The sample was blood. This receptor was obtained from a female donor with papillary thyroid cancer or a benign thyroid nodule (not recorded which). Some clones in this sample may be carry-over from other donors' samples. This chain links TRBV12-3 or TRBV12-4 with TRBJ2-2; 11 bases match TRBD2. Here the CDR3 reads CASSPSLAGAGELFF. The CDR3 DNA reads TGTGCCAGCAGTCCCTCACTAGCGGGAGCCGGGGAGCTGTTTTTT.